This TCR beta chain was recorded in a study of T cell changes during pregnancy in multiple sclerosis. Libraries were prepared by immunoSEQ multiplex PCR; TCRdb keeps only in-frame clonotypes and omits some of them. Altogether 30,000 to 40,000 clones are present, roughly 90% being singletons, with the ten largest covering roughly 5.7%. This CDR3 region has 15 residues. V shed 3 bases and J 5 bases; nucleotides not matched to a gene: 7. The germline gives CDR1 ENHRY, CDR2 SYGVKD. The sequence came from a female donor in good health, enrolled as a control in a pregnancy study. The specimen was peripheral blood, collected in the third trimester of pregnancy. The chain joins TRBV10-3 to TRBJ2-1, with 7 positions matching TRBD1. The CDR3 nucleotides read TGTGCCATCAGTGACCCCGGGACAGTTCACAATGAGCAGTTCTTC. It translates to CAISDPGTVHNEQFF.